This entry features one T cell receptor (beta chain) sequence. Its antigen is undetermined. This entry belongs to a study of T cells in tuberculosis. Whole-study context: The T cells targeted glucose monomycolate, a mycobacterial lipid, via CD1B. This South African cohort compared adolescents with or without latent tuberculosis against adults with active tuberculosis.

Germline CDR1 is SQVTM and CDR2 is ANQGSEA. This CDR3 has 14 amino acids. V lost 8 bases to trimming and J lost 6 bases, with 22 bases between them. The method was immunoSEQ multiplex PCR; TCRdb's version includes in-frame clones alone and lacks a portion of them. The table records fewer than 35,000 clones, 95% to 96% of them present only once. Study-wide results and caveats: Active tuberculosis patients had shorter CDR3-alpha; the beta difference was nonsignificant. Classification accuracy was 87% (AUROC 0.90) with the GMM-specific repertoire.

This clonotype was obtained from a donor aged 10-35 years with latent tuberculosis or without tuberculosis infection. The sample consisted of PBMCs. V usage is TRBV29-1 and J usage is TRBJ1-2, with D tentatively TRBD1 (6 bases). The CDR3 sequence is CSPSRDIGGNGYTF. The CDR3 DNA follows: TGCAGCCCGAGCCGGGACATAGGGGGTAATGGCTACACCTTC.